The 14 T cell receptor beta chains in this list originate from one sample, sequenced in a study of T cell responses to AZD1222 COVID-19 vaccine. Using immunoSEQ multiplex PCR, the repertoire was profiled, and TCRdb retains in-frame clones only, with some absent. The data show 95,000 to 150,000 clones, roughly 84% seen once. The material was peripheral blood, obtained on day 0 of AZD1222 vaccination. The receptors derive from an adult in good health.

This clone has a single count. J is TRBJ1-2 and V is TRBV5-1; D is undetermined. Germline CDR1 SGHRS, CDR2 YFSETQ. The CDR3 extends over 13 amino acids. V was clipped by 5 bases and J by 8 bases, with 16 bases between them. CDR3: CASSGFEISGYTF. CDR3 coding DNA: TGCGCCAGCAGTGGGTTCGAGATATCCGGCTACACCTTC. The variable domain in full, completed from reference TRBV5-1 and TRBJ1-2, reads KAGVTQTPRYLIKTRGQQVTLSCSPISGHRSVSWYQQTPGQGLQFLFEYFSETQRNKGNFPGRFSGRQFSNSRSEMNVSTLELGDSALYLCASSGFEISGYTFGSGTRLTVV.

The V gene is TRBV7-2, the J gene TRBJ2-7, with a tentative D call TRBD2 (5 bases). The ends were cut back, 4 bases at V and 4 bases at J, with 14 bases in the middle. This CDR3 is 14 amino acids long. Per germline, CDR1 SGHTA and CDR2 FQGNSA. CDR3 DNA: TGTGCCAGCAGCTCATCGGGATATCTGTACGAGCAGTACTTC. Its protein is CASSSSGYLYEQYF.

This clone was seen only once. The chain has TRBV5-4 and TRBJ2-3, with 9 bases that match TRBD2. The CDR3 runs 15 residues. The trim removed 1 base at V and 5 bases at J, leaving 5 bases unmatched. CDR1 is SGHNT, CDR2 YYREEE, per germline (reference sequence). This CDR3 reads CASSLSAGGGDTQYF. CDR3 DNA sequence: TGTGCCAGCAGCTTGTCGGCGGGGGGGGGAGATACGCAGTATTTT.

This chain joins TRBV9 and TRBJ2-1, with 8 bases that match TRBD1. The length of the CDR3 is 15 residues. Trimming cost V 3 bases and J 8 bases; bases outside gene matches: 10. Germline lookup yields CDR1 SGDLS and CDR2 YYNGEE. Written as DNA, the CDR3 is TGTGCCAGCAGCGATCCAGGGGGCTTTGGGGATGAGCAGTTCTTC. This codes for CASSDPGGFGDEQFF.

The chain combines TRBV4-1 with TRBJ1-2, with TRBD1 as a possible D gene (6 bases). Germline V gene lookup returns CDR1 MGHRA and CDR2 YSYEKL. Trimming stripped 0 bases from V and 1 base from J, with 9 bases between. CDR3 length: 15 amino acids. CDR3 DNA: TGCGCCAGCAGCCAAGATCAGGGGCGTAACTATGGCTACACCTTC. Amino acids: CASSQDQGRNYGYTF.

Regarding this clone: This specimen includes other DNA sequences encoding the same CDR3. The chain uses TRBV20-1 and TRBJ2-7; D call uncertain. This CDR3 is 11 amino acids long. Trimming removed 3 bases at V and 4 bases at J, with 7 bases between. Germline CDR1 DFQATT, CDR2 SNEGSKA (reference sequence). The CDR3 here is CSASGGYEQYF. The CDR3 bases are TGCAGTGCTAGTGGCGGTTACGAGCAGTACTTC.

V gene TRBV11-2 combines with J gene TRBJ2-5; the D is unclear. CDR1 and CDR2 (germline): SGHAT, FQNNGV. Trimming took 5 bases from V and 5 from J, leaving 9 bases between them. CDR3 length equals 12 residues. The CDR3 here is CASSPPHETQYF. CDR3 bases: TGTGCCAGCAGCCCCCCCCATGAGACCCAGTACTTC.

The rearrangement uses TRBV5-6 and TRBJ2-5; a possible D gene is TRBD2 (6 bases). The CDR3 loop spans 16 amino acids. The ends were cut back, 0 bases at V and 5 bases at J, with 17 bases in the middle. CDR1 and CDR2 from the germline V gene are SGHDT and YYEEEE. The CDR3 bases are TGTGCCAGCAGCTTGGTTAGCGGACCCCTCCCCGAGACCCAGTACTTC. Translated, it gives CASSLVSGPLPETQYF.

The CDR3 loop is CASSQDAGILALAFF. CDR3 nucleotides: TGTGCCAGCAGCCAAGATGCGGGGATCCTAGCGTTGGCTTTCTTT. J is TRBJ1-1 and V is TRBV3-1 (or the pseudogene TRBV3-2); D not certain. V dropped 0 bases and J dropped 11 bases, with 19 bases sitting between them. Germline CDR1 is LGHDT and CDR2 is YNNKEL (reference sequence). This CDR3 has 15 residues.

The gene calls are TRBV6-5 and TRBJ1-6; D remains ambiguous. Per the germline V gene, CDR1 is MNHEY and CDR2 is SVGAGI. Trimming removed 6 bases at V and 9 bases at J, with 18 bases between. The CDR3 covers 15 residues. The DNA of the CDR3 is TGTGCCAGCAGAGCAGGAGCAGGAAGGTTTTCACCCCTCCACTTT. Translation gives CASRAGAGRFSPLHF.

This sequence joins TRBV19 and TRBJ2-5, with D possibly being TRBD1 (6 bases). CDR1 is LNHDA, CDR2 SQIVND, per germline (reference sequence). This CDR3 spans 13 amino acids. The V and J ends lost 5 bases and 5 bases respectively, with 12 bases between them. The CDR3 loop reads CASSPQGLETQYF. The DNA for the CDR3 is TGTGCCAGTAGTCCTCAGGGGTTGGAGACCCAGTACTTC. Full variable domain (rest looked up from reference TRBV19 and TRBJ2-5): DGGITQSPKYLFRKEGQNVTLSCEQNLNHDAMYWYRQDPGQGLRLIYYSQIVNDFQKGDIAEGYSVSREKKESFPLTVTSAQKNPTAFYLCASSPQGLETQYFGPGTRLLVL.

The genes are TRBV5-6 and TRBJ1-1; the D is unclear. V gave up 3 bases and J gave up 3 bases, with 15 bases separating them. CDR3 length: 15 residues. Germline V gene data show CDR1 as SGHDT and CDR2 as YYEEEE. The CDR3 DNA reads TGTGCCAGCAGCTGGGCTAATACCGCGGACACTGAAGCTTTCTTT. Residues: CASSWANTADTEAFF.

J is TRBJ2-1 and V is TRBV7-9; TRBD2 might be the D (5 bases). There are 13 residues in the CDR3. Germline V gives CDR1 SEHNR, CDR2 FQNEAQ (reference sequence). Trimming stripped 5 bases from V and 6 bases from J, with 11 bases between. In nucleotides, the CDR3 is TGTGCCAGCAGCCCTGGACGGGGCAATGAGCAGTTCTTC. This gives the protein CASSPGRGNEQFF. The entire variable domain, with the rest obtained from reference TRBV7-9 and TRBJ2-1, is as follows: DTGVSQNPRHKITKRGQNVTFRCDPISEHNRLYWYRQTLGQGPEFLTYFQNEAQLEKSRLLSDRFSAERPKGSFSTLEIQRTEQGDSAMYLCASSPGRGNEQFFGPGTRLTVL.

This chain joins TRBV7-2 and TRBJ1-3, with D hard to call. Germline V CDR1 and CDR2: SGHTA, FQGNSA. The CDR3 sequence is 12 residues long. The V gene lost 3 bases and the J gene lost 4 bases, with 4 bases spanning the gap. The CDR3 DNA sequence: TGTGCCAGCAGCTTCACCGGAAACACCATATATTTT. Protein product: CASSFTGNTIYF.